The source of this T cell receptor beta chain is a study of regulatory T cells in long-lasting Graves disease. Study results and limitations: Persistent Graves' disease cases displayed lower TCR diversity than newly diagnosed ones. Among persistent patients, a larger number of public clonotypes were shared (about 2,800) than among newly diagnosed patients (roughly 910). Few sampled subjects may have lowered accuracy. The work looked only at peripheral blood and did not look at thyroid tissue.

As to this clonotype: Its antigen remains unknown.

Construction of the TCR beta libraries employed iRepertoire HTBI primers in conjunction with Arm-PCR of CDR3 regions. TCRdb re-called the multiplex PCR reads through MiXCR, storing one row per CDR3 protein. The data hold 300,000 or so distinct CDR3 sequences, with about 20% observed a single time. Described time point: persistent/refractory GD, antithyroid drugs over 5 years with positive TRAb. Extracted PBMC RNA gave rise to the TCR library. CDR3 size: 12 residues. V dropped 5 bases and J dropped 3 bases, with 8 bases sitting between them. Germline loops: CDR1 LNHDA, CDR2 SQIVND (reference sequence).

The sequence was collected from a female donor with Graves disease. The rearrangement links TRBV19 to TRBJ2-7; D not certain. The sample consisted of peripheral blood mononuclear cells (PBMCs), taken when the disease was refractory, from a patient treated with antithyroid drugs. The CDR3 reads CASSAADYEQYF. The CDR3 region has the DNA TGTGCCAGTAGTGCCGCAGACTACGAGCAGTACTTC.